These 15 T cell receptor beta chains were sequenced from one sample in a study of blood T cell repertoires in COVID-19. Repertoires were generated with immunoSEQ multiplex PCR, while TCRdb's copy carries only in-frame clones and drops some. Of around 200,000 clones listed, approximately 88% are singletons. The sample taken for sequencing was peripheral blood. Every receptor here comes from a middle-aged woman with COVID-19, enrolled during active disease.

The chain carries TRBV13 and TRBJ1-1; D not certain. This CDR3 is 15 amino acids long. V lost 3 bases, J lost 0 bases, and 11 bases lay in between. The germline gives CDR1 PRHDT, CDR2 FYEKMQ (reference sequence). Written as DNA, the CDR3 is TGTGCCAGCAGCTTCAACCGGGGAATGAACACTGAAGCTTTCTTT. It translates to CASSFNRGMNTEAFF.

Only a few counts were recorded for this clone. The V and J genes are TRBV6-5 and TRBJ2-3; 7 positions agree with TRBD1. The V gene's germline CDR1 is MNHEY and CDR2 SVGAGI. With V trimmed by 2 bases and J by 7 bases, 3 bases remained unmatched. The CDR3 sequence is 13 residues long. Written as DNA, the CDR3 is TGTGCCAGCAGTTACGGACAGGACTATACGCAGTATTTT. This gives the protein CASSYGQDYTQYF.

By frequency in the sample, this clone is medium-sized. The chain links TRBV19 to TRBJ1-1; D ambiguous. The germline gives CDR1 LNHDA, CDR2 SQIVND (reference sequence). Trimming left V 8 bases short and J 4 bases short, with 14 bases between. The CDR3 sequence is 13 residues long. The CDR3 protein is CASQRVVGTEAFF. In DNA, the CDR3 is TGTGCCAGTCAGAGGGTAGTTGGCACTGAAGCTTTCTTT. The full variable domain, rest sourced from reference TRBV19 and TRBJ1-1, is DGGITQSPKYLFRKEGQNVTLSCEQNLNHDAMYWYRQDPGQGLRLIYYSQIVNDFQKGDIAEGYSVSREKKESFPLTVTSAQKNPTAFYLCASQRVVGTEAFFGQGTRLTVV.

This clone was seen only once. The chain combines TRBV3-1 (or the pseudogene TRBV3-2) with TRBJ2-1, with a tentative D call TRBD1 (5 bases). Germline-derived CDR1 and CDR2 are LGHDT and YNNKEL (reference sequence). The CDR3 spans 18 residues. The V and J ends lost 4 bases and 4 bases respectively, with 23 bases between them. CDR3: CASSPPDLTAPPYNEQFF. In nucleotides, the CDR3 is TGTGCCAGCAGCCCACCGGACCTGACAGCTCCACCTTACAATGAGCAGTTCTTC.

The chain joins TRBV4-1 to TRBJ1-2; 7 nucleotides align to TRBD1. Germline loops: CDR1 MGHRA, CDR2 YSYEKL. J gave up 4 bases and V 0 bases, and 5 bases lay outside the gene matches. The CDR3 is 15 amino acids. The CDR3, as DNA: TGCGCCAGCAGCCAAGATTCGGGACAGTCCTATGGCTACACCTTC. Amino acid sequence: CASSQDSGQSYGYTF.

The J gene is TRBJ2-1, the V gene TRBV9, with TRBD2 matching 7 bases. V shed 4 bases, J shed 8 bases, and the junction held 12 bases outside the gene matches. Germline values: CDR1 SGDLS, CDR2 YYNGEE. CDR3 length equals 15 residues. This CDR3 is CASSPAPAGYDEQFF. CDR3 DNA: TGTGCCAGCAGCCCTGCTCCAGCGGGATATGATGAGCAGTTCTTC. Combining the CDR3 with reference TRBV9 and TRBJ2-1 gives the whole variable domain DSGVTQTPKHLITATGQRVTLRCSPRSGDLSVYWYQQSLDQGLQFLIQYYNGEERAKGNILERFSAQQFPDLHSELNLSSLELGDSALYFCASSPAPAGYDEQFFGPGTRLTVL.

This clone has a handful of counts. The CDR3 DNA follows: TGTGCCAGGACAGGGGAGGGCTCTGGAAACACCATATATTTT. Its protein product is CARTGEGSGNTIYF. V is TRBV2 and J is TRBJ1-3; TRBD1 agrees at 8 bases. V lost 9 bases, J lost 0 bases, and 4 bases stayed unmatched. CDR1 is SNHLY and CDR2 is FYNNEI in the germline V gene. The CDR3 runs 14 residues.

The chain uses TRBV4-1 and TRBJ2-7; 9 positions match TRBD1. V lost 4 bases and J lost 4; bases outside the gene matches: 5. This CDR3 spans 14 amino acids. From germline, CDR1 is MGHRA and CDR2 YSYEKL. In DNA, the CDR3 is TGCGCCAGCAGCCTCGGGACAGGGTTTTACGAGCAGTACTTC. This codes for CASSLGTGFYEQYF.

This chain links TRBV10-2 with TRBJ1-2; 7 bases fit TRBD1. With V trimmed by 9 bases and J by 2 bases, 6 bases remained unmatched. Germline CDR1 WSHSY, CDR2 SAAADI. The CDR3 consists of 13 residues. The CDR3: CASSYRGNYGYTF. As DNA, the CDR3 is TGCGCCAGTTCCTACAGGGGCAACTATGGCTACACCTTC.

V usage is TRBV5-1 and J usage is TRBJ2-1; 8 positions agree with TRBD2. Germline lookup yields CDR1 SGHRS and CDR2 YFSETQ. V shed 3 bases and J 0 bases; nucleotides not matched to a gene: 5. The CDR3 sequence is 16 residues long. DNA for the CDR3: TGCGCCAGCAGCTGGGGACTAGTCCCCTCCTACAATGAGCAGTTCTTC. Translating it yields CASSWGLVPSYNEQFF.

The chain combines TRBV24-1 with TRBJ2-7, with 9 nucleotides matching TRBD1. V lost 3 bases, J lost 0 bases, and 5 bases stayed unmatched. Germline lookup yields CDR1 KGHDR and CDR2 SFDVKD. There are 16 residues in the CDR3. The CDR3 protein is CATSDTKQGASYEQYF. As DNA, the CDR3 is TGTGCCACCAGTGATACTAAACAGGGGGCCTCCTACGAGCAGTACTTC.

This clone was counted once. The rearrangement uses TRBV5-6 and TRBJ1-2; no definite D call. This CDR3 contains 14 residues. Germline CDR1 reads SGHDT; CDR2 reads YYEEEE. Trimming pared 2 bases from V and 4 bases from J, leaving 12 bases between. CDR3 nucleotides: TGTGCCAGCAGCTTTCCTGGCACGTTCTATGGCTACACCTTC. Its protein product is CASSFPGTFYGYTF.

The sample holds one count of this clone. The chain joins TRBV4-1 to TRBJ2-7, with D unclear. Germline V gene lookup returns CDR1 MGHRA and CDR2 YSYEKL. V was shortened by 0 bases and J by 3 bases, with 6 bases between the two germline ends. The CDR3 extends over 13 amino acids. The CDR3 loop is CASSQDLFYEQYF. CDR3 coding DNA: TGCGCCAGCAGCCAAGATCTTTTCTACGAGCAGTACTTC.

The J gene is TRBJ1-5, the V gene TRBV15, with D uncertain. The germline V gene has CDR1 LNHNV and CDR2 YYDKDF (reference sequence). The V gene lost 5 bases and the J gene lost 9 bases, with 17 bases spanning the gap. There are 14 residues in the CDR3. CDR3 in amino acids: CATSPPQAARPQHF. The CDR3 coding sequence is TGTGCCACCAGCCCACCGCAGGCCGCCAGGCCCCAGCATTTT.

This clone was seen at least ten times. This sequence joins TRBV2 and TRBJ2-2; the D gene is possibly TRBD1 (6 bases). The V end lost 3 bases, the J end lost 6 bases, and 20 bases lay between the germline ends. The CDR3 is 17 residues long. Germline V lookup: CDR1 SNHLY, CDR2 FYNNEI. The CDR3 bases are TGTGCCAGCAGTGACCGGGCTCGGTACAGGGTCGCCGGGGAGCTGTTTTTT. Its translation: CASSDRARYRVAGELFF.